Given below is one TCR beta chain in context. Its target is not known. These data belong to a study of cytomegalovirus exposure and HLA in healthy donors. PCR employed 60 Vbeta and 13 Jbeta primers. The protocol was immunoSEQ multiplex PCR, while the TCRdb copy is restricted to in-frame clones and leaves out a portion. This sample carries approximately 280,000 clones, approximately 90% of them seen once, and the ten largest clones take roughly 2.3%. Trimming cost V 4 bases and J 4 bases; bases outside gene matches: 1. CDR3 length equals 13 residues. The germline CDR1 and CDR2 sequences are SGHRS and YFSETQ. Study-level results: A cluster of highly shared sequence variants was likely a sequencing artifact. A later analysis reportedly identified an Asian-associated ancestry cluster as carrying fewer N-insertions than the 666-donor mean. CMV antigen specificity of a few CMV-associated chains was confirmed in vitro.

Sequencing used PBMCs. The gene calls are TRBV5-1 and TRBJ2-3; the match to TRBD2 covers 9 bases. The TCR comes from a woman under 30 in good health and CMV-seronegative. The CDR3: CASSGGRADTQYF. CDR3 coding DNA: TGCGCCAGCAGCGGCGGGAGGGCAGATACGCAGTATTTT.